Described below is a single TCR beta chain sequence and its context. The sample comes from a study of T cells in Graves' hyperthyroidism and ophthalmopathy. The CDR3 regions of TCR beta were amplified from RNA transcripts. Researchers ran a first-round RT-PCR on the TCR CDR3 using the HTBI primer set. From the multiplex PCR reads, TCRdb called clonotypes with MiXCR, one entry per CDR3 protein. The sample has approximately 640,000 distinct CDR3 sequences; 16% are singletons. Germline CDR1 reads SGHAT; CDR2 reads FQNNGV. This CDR3 comprises 13 residues. Trimming shortened V by 7 bases and J by 4 bases, and 12 bases separated the two germline ends.

What was sequenced was blood. This receptor was identified in a woman in her 30s with Graves' hyperthyroidism. The V call is TRBV11-2, the J call TRBJ2-3; a possible D gene is TRBD1 (6 bases). CDR3: CASTGRGADTQYF. DNA for the CDR3: TGTGCCAGCACAGGCAGGGGCGCAGATACGCAGTATTTT. The full variable domain, with the rest looked up from reference TRBV11-2 and TRBJ2-3, is EAGVAQSPRYKIIEKRQSVAFWCNPISGHATLYWYQQILGQGPKLLIQFQNNGVVDDSQLPKDRFSAERLKGVDSTLKIQPAKLEDSAVYLCASTGRGADTQYFGPGTRLTVL.